The clone carrying this TCR beta chain was observed once. Authors' data handling: It was from reference gene primer amplification that nucleated cell counts were estimated. Sequencing used immunoSEQ multiplex PCR; TCRdb keeps in-frame clones, though not all of them. Clone size and V and J calls were adopted from that table, with D and trimming inferred from the DNA. The profile covers roughly 340,000 clones, with 87% appearing a single time and around 6% taken by the ten largest. CDR3 length: 12 residues. The germline CDR1 and CDR2 sequences are SQVTM and ANQGSEA. V was pared by 6 bases and J by 2 bases, with 10 bases between. This specimen belongs to a study of blood T cell repertoires in COVID-19. For the study at large: PBMCs, B-cell-depleted T cells, or T cells provided the cDNA or gDNA that made up the material.

Sequencing was carried out using peripheral blood. The chain couples TRBV29-1 to TRBJ2-5; tentatively, D is TRBD1 (5 bases). This clonotype originated in a woman in her forties or fifties with COVID-19, enrolled during active disease. The CDR3 nucleotides are TGCAGCGTACCCAGACAGCAAGAGACCCAGTACTTC. Translated: CSVPRQQETQYF.